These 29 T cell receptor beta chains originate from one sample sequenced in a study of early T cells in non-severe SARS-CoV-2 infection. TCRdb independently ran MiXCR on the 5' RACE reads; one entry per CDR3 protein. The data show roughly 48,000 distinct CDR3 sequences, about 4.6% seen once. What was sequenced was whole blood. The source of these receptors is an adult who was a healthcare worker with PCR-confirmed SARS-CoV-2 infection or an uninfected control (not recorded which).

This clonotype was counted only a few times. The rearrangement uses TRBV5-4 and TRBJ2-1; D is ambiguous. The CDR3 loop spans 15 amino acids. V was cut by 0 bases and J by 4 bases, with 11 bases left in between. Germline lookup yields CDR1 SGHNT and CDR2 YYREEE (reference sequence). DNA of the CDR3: TGTGCCAGCAGCTTGGGCCCGATTGGATACAATGAGCAGTTCTTC. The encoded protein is CASSLGPIGYNEQFF.

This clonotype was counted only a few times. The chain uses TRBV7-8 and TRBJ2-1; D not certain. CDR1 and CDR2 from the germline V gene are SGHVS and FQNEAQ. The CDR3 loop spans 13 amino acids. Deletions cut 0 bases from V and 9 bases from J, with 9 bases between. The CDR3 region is CASSLARVGEQFF. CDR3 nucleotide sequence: TGTGCCAGCAGCTTAGCGCGCGTGGGTGAGCAGTTCTTC.

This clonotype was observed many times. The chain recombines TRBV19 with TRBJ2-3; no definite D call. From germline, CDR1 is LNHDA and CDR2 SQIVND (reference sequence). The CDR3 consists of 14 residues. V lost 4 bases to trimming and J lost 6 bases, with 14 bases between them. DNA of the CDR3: TGTGCCAGTAGTAGAACCGCGGCCAGGGATACGCAGTATTTT. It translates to CASSRTAARDTQYF.

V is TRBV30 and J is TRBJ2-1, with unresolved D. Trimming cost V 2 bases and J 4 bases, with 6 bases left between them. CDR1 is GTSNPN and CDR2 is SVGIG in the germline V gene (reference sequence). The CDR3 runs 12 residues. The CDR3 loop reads CAWSIVYNEQFF. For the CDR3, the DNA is TGTGCCTGGAGTATAGTATACAATGAGCAGTTCTTC.

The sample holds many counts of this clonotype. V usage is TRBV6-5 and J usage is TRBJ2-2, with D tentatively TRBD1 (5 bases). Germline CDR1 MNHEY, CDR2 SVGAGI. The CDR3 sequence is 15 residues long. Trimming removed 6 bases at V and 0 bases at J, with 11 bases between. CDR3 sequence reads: CASSLDSANTGELFF. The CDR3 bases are TGTGCCAGCAGCCTCGACAGCGCGAACACCGGGGAGCTGTTTTTT.

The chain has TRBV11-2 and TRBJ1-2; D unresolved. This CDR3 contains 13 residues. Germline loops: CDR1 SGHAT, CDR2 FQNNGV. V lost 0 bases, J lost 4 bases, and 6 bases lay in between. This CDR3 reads CASSLELGYGYTF. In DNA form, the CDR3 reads TGTGCCAGCAGCTTAGAATTAGGCTATGGCTACACCTTC. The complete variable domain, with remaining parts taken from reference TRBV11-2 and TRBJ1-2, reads EAGVAQSPRYKIIEKRQSVAFWCNPISGHATLYWYQQILGQGPKLLIQFQNNGVVDDSQLPKDRFSAERLKGVDSTLKIQPAKLEDSAVYLCASSLELGYGYTFGSGTRLTVV.

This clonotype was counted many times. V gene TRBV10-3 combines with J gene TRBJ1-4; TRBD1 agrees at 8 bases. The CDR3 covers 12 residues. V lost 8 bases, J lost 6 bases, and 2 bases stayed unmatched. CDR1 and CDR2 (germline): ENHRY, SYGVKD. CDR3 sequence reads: CAIAGQDEKLFF. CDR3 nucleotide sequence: TGTGCCATCGCGGGACAGGATGAAAAACTGTTTTTT.

CDR3 in DNA: TGTGCCAGCAGCGTGCCTGCAGGGCATCGCACAGATACGCAGTATTTT. It translates to CASSVPAGHRTDTQYF. This rearrangement joins TRBV7-2 to TRBJ2-3; D possibly corresponds to TRBD1 (5 bases). Germline V gene data show CDR1 as SGHTA and CDR2 as FQGNSA. This CDR3 spans 16 amino acids. Trimming removed 5 bases from V and 1 base from J, with 16 bases in between.

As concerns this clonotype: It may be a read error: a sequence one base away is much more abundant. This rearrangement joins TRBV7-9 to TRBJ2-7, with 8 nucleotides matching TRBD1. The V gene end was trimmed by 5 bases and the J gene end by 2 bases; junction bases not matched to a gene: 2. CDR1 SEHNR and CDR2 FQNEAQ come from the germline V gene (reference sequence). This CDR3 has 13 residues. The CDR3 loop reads CASSLDRAYEQYF. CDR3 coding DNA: TGTGCCAGCAGCCTGGACAGGGCCTACGAGCAGTACTTC.

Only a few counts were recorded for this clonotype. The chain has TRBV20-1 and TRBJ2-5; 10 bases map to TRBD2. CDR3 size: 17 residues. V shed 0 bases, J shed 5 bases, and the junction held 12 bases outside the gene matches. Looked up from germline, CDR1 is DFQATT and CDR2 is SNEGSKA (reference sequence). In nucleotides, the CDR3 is TGCAGTGCTAGAGATTGGTGCGCTAGCGGGAGTCATGAGACCCAGTACTTC. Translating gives CSARDWCASGSHETQYF.

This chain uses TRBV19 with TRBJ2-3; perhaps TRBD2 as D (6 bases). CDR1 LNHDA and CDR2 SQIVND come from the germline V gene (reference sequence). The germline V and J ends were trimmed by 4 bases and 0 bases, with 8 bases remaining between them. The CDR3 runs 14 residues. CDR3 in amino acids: CASSSGDSTDTQYF. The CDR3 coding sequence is TGTGCCAGTAGTAGCGGGGACAGCACAGATACGCAGTATTTT.

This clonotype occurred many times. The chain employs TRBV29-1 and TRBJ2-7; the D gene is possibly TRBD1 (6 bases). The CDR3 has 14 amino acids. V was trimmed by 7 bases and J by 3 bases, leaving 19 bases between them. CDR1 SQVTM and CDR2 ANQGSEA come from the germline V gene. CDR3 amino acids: CSAFIQGRGYEQYF. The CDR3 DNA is TGCAGCGCATTCATACAGGGTCGTGGCTACGAGCAGTACTTC.

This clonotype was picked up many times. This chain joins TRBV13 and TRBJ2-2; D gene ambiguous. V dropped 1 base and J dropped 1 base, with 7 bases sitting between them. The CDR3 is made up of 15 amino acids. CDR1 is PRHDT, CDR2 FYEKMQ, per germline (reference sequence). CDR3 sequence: CASSLAPGNTGELFF. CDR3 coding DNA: TGTGCCAGCAGCTTAGCCCCGGGGAACACCGGGGAGCTGTTTTTT.

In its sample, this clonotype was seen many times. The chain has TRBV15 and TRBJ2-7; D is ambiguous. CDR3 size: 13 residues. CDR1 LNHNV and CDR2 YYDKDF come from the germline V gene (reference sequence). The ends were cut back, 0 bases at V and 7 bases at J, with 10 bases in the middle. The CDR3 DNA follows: TGTGCCACCAGCAGAGACCCTCGTGCGGAGCAGTACTTC. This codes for CATSRDPRAEQYF.

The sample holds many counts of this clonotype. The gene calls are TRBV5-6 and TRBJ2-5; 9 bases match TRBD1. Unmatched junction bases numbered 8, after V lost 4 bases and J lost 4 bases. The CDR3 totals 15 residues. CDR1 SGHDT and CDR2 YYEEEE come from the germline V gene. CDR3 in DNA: TGTGCCAGCAGCGGCGCGGGACAGGGCCCAGAGACCCAGTACTTC. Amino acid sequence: CASSGAGQGPETQYF. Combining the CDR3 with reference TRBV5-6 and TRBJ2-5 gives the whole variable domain DAGVTQSPTHLIKTRGQQVTLRCSPKSGHDTVSWYQQALGQGPQFIFQYYEEEERQRGNFPDRFSGHQFPNYSSELNVNALLLGDSALYLCASSGAGQGPETQYFGPGTRLLVL.

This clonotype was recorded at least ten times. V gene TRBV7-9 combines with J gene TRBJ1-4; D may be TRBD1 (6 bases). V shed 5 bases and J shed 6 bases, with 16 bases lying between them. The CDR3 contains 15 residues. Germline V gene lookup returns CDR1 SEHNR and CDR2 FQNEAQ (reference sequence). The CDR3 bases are TGTGCCAGCAGCCTTGTCGGGGCAGGGGATGAAAAACTGTTTTTT. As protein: CASSLVGAGDEKLFF. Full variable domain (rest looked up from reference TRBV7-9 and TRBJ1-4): DTGVSQNPRHKITKRGQNVTFRCDPISEHNRLYWYRQTLGQGPEFLTYFQNEAQLEKSRLLSDRFSAERPKGSFSTLEIQRTEQGDSAMYLCASSLVGAGDEKLFFGSGTQLSVL.

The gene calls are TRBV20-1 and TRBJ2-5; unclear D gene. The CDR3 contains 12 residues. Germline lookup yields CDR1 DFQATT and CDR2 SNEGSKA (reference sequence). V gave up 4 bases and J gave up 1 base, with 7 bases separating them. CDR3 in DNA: TGCAGTGCTAAGAGATCCCAAGAGACCCAGTACTTC. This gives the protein CSAKRSQETQYF.

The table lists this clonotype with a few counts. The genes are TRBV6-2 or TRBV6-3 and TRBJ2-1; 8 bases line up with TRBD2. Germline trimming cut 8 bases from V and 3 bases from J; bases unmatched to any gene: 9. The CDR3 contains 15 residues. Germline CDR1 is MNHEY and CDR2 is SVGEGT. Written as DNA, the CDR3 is TGTGCCAGCGTCATAAGCGGGAGTGTCTACAATGAGCAGTTCTTC. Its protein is CASVISGSVYNEQFF.

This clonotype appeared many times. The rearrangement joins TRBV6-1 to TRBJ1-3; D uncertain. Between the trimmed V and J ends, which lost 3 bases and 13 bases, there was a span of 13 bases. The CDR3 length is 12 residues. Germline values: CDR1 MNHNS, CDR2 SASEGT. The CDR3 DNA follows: TGTGCCAGCAGTGAGTCCTTTGTGACAATATATTTT. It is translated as CASSESFVTIYF.

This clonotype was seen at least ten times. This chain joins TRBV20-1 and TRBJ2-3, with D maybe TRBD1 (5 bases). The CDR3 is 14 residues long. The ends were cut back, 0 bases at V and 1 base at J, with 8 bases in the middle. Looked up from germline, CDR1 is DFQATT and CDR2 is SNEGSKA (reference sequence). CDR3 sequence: CSARDQQGTDTQYF. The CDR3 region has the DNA TGCAGTGCTAGAGATCAACAGGGCACAGATACGCAGTATTTT.

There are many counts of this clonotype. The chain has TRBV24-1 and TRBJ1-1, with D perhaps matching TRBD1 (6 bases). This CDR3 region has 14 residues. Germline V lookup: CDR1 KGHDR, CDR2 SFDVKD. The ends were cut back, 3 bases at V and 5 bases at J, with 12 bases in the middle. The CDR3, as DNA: TGTGCCACCAGTGATGGGGACATACGGACTGAAGCTTTCTTT. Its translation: CATSDGDIRTEAFF.

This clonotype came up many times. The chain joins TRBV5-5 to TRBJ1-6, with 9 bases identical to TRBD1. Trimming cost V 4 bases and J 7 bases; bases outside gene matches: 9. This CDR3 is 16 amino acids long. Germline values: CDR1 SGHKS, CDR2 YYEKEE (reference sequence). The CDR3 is CASSPRQGGRNSPLHF. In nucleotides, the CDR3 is TGTGCCAGCAGCCCCAGACAGGGGGGACGGAATTCACCCCTCCACTTT.

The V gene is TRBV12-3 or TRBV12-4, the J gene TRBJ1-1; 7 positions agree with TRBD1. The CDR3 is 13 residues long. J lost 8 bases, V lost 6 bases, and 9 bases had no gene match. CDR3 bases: TGTGCCAGCAGCCTCTCCAGGGGGTGGGAAGCTTTCTTT. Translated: CASSLSRGWEAFF.

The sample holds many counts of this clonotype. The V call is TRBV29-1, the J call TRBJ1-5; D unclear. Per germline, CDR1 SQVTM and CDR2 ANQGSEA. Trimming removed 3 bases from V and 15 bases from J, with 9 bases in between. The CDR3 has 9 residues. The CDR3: CSVDPPGHF. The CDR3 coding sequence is TGCAGCGTTGATCCCCCCGGGCATTTT.

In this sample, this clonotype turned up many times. This CDR3 reads CASSQMGQNQPQHF. The CDR3 DNA reads as TGCGCCAGCAGCCAAATGGGACAGAATCAGCCCCAGCATTTT. V gene TRBV4-1 combines with J gene TRBJ1-5, with 7 bases aligning to TRBD1. Germline CDR1 MGHRA, CDR2 YSYEKL. This CDR3 spans 14 amino acids. The J segment lost 4 bases and the V segment lost 2 bases, leaving 2 bases of the junction unmatched.

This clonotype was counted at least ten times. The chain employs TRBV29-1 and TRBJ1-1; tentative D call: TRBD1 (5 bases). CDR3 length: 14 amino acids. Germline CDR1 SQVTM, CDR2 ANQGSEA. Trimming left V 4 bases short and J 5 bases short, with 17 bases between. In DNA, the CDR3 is TGCAGCGTTGCCTACGAGGGACTAAAGACTGAAGCTTTCTTT. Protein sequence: CSVAYEGLKTEAFF.

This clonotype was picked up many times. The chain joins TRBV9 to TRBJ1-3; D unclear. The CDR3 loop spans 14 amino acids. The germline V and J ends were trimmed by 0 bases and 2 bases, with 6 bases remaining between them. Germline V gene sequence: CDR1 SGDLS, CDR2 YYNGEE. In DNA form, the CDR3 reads TGTGCCAGCAGCGTAGGGGCAGCTGGAAACACCATATATTTT. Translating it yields CASSVGAAGNTIYF.

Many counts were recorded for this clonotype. CDR3 amino acids: CASSSRTGGRLAGGYEQYF. The CDR3 DNA reads TGTGCCAGCAGTTCCCGGACAGGGGGCCGACTAGCGGGAGGTTACGAGCAGTACTTC. This chain connects TRBV6-2 or TRBV6-3 to TRBJ2-7; TRBD2 matches 13 bases. This CDR3 comprises 19 residues. J was trimmed by 4 bases and V by 4 bases; bases with no gene match: 16. CDR1 is MNHEY and CDR2 is SVGEGT in the germline V gene.

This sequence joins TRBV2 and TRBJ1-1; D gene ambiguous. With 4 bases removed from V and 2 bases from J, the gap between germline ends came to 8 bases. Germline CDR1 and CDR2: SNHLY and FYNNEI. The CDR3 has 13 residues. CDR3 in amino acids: CASSVSLNTEAFF. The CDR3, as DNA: TGTGCCAGCAGTGTTAGTTTAAACACTGAAGCTTTCTTT.